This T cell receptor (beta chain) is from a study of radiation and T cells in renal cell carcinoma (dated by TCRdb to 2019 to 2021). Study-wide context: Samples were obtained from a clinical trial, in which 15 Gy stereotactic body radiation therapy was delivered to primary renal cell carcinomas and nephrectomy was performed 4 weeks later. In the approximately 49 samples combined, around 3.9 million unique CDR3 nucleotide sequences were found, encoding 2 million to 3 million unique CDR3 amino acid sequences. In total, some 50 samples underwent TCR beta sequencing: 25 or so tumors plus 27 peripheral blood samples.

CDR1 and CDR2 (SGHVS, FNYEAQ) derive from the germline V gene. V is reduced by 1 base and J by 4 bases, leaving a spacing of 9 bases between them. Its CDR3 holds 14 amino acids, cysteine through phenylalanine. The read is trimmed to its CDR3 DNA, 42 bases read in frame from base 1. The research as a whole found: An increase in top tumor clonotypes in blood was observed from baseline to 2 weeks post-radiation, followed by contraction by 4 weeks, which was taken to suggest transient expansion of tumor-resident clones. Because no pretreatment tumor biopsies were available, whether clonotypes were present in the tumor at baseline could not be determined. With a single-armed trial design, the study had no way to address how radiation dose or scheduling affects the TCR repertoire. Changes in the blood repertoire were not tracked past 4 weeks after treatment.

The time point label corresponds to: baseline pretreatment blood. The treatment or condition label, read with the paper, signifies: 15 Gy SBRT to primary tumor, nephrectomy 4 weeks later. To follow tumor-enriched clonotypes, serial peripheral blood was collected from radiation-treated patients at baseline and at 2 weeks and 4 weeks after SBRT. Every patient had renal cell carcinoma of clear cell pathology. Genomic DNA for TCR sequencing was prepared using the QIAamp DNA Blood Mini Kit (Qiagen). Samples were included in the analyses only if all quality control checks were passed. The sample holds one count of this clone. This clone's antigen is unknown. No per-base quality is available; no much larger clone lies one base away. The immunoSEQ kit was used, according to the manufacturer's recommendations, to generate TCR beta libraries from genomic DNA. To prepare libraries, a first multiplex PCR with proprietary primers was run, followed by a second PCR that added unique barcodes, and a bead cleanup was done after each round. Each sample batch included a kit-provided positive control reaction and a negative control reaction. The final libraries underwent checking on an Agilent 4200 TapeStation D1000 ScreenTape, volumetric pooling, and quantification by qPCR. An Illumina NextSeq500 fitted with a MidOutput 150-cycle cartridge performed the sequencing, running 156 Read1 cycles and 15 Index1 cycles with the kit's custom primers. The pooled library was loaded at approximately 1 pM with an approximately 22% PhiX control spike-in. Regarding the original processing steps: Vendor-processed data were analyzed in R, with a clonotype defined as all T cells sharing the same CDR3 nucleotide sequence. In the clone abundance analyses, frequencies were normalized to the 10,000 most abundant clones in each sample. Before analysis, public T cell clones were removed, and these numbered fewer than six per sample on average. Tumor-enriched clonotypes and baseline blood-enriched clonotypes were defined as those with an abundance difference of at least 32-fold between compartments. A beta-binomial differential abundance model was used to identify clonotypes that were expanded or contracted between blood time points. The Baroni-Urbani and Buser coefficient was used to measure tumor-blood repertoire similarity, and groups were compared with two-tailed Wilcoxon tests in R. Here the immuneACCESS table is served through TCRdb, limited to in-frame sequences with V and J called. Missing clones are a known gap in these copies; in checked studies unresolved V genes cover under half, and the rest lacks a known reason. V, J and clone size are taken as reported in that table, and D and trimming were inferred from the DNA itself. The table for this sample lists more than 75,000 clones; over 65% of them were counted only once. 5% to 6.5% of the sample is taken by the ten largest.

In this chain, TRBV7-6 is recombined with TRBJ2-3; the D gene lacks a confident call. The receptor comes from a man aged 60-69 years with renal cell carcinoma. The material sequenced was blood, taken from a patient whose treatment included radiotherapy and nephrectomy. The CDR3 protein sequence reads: CASSLGYGSDTQYF. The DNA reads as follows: TGTGCCAGCAGCTTAGGCTATGGGTCAGATACGCAGTATTTT.